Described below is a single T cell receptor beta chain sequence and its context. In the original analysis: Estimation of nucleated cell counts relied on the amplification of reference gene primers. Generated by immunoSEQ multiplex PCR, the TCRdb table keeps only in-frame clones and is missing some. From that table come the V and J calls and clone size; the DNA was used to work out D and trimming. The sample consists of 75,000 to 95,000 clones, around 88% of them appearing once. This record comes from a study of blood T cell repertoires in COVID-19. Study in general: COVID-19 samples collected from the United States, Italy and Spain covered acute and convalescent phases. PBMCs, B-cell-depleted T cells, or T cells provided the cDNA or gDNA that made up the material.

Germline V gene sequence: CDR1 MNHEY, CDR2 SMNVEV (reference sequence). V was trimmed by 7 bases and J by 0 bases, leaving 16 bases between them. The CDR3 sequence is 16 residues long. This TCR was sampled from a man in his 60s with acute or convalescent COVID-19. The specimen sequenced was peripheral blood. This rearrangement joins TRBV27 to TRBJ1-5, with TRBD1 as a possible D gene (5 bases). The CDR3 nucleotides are TGTGCCAGCACCCCCACAGGATTCTATAGCAATCAGCCCCAGCATTTT. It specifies CASTPTGFYSNQPQHF.